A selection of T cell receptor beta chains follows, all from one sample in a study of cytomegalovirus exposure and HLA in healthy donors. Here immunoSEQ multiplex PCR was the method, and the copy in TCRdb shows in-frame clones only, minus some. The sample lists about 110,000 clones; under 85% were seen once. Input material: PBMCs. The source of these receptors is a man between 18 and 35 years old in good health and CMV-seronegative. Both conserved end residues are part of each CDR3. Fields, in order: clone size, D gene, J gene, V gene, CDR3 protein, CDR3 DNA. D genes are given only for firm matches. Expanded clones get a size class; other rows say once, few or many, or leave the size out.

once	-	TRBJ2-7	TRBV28	CASSLPGVLVEQYF	TGTGCCAGCAGTTTACCAGGGGTGCTGGTCGAGCAGTACTTC
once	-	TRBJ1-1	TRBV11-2	CASSWDGGITEAFF	TGTGCCAGCAGCTGGGACGGAGGGATAACTGAAGCTTTCTTT
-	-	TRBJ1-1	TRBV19	CASLPEDFTEAFF	TGTGCCAGTCTCCCGGAGGATTTCACTGAAGCTTTCTTT
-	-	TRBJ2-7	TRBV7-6	CASSPSGRLPFDEQYF	TGTGCCAGCAGCCCATCGGGGAGACTTCCGTTTGACGAGCAGTACTTC
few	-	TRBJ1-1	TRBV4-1	CASRLRMNTEAFF	TGCGCCAGCAGGCTTAGAATGAACACTGAAGCTTTCTTT
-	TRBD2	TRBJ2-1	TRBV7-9	CASSPQGDSGLAYNEQFF	TGTGCCAGCAGCCCGCAAGGGGACTCGGGACTAGCCTACAATGAGCAGTTCTTC
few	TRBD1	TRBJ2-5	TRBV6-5	CASISKGQGQETQYF	TGTGCCAGCATTAGCAAAGGACAGGGGCAAGAGACCCAGTACTTC
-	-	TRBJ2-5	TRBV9	CASSPRTGGPGGTQYF	TGTGCCAGCAGCCCGCGGACGGGGGGACCAGGGGGCACCCAGTACTTC
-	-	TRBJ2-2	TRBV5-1	CASSLDTRRVTGFNTGELFF	TGCGCCAGCAGCTTGGACACAAGACGGGTTACAGGATTTAACACCGGGGAGCTGTTTTTT
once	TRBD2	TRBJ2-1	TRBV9	CASSVVSGRLSYNEQFF	TGTGCCAGCAGCGTAGTGAGCGGGAGACTCTCCTACAATGAGCAGTTCTTC
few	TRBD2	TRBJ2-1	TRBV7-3	CASSLSGTQLNEQFF	TGTGCCAGCAGCCTAAGCGGGACCCAACTCAATGAGCAGTTCTTC
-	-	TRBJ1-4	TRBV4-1	CASSLSGGTVGEKLFF	TGCGCCAGCAGCCTATCGGGGGGAACAGTAGGCGAAAAACTGTTTTTT
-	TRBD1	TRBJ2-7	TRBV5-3	CARSRTGCSYEQYF	TGTGCCAGAAGCCGGACAGGGTGTTCCTACGAGCAGTACTTC
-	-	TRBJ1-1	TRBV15	CATSGNPGYVDTEAFF	TGTGCCACCAGCGGGAACCCAGGGTATGTGGACACTGAAGCTTTCTTT
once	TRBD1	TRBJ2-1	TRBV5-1	CASSRTGAYNEQFF	TGCGCCAGCAGCCGTACAGGGGCTTACAATGAGCAGTTCTTC
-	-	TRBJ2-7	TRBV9	CASSVEAHSTSYEQYF	TGTGCCAGCAGCGTAGAGGCCCATAGCACCTCGTACGAGCAGTACTTC
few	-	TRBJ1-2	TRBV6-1	CASSEAVGTSYGYTF	TGTGCCAGCAGTGAAGCGGTAGGGACAAGTTATGGCTACACCTTC
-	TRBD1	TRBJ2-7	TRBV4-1	CASSQDQLGTGSYEQYF	TGCGCCAGCAGCCAAGATCAACTCGGGACAGGGTCCTACGAGCAGTACTTC
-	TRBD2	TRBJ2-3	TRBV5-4	CASSQALQRETDTQYF	TGTGCCAGCAGCCAAGCATTACAGCGGGAGACAGATACGCAGTATTTT
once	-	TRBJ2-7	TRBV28	CASSLEHEQYF	TGTGCCAGCAGTTTAGAGCACGAGCAGTACTTC
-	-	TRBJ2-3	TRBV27	CASSLGAAPRRTDTQYF	TGTGCCAGCAGTTTGGGGGCCGCCCCCAGGCGGACAGATACGCAGTATTTT
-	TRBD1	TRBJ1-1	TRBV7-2	CASSLENRGTGEAFF	TGTGCCAGCAGCTTAGAGAACAGGGGAACGGGTGAAGCTTTCTTT